This T cell receptor (beta chain) was recovered during a study of blood T cells in healthy people across ages. The study, taken as a whole, reports: Estimated diversity, derived from one million T cells, was regarded as an underestimate.

The second PCR ran about 7 to 12 cycles with a sample-barcoded 5' primer and J-beta primers. TCRdb re-derived calls from the 5' RACE reads in MiXCR, one entry per CDR3 protein. The sample lists about 800,000 distinct CDR3 sequences, 58% occurring once. The CDR3 loop spans 13 amino acids. CDR1 and CDR2 from the germline V gene are MNHEY and SVGEGT. V was shortened by 8 bases and J by 0 bases, with 11 bases between the two germline ends. Notes on this clonotype: Antigen: not known.

The clonotype originates from a man aged 25-45 years in good health. The J gene is TRBJ2-7, the V gene TRBV6-2 or TRBV6-3, with D unresolved. Sequenced sample: blood. CDR3 DNA sequence: TGTGCCAGCGCTCCCTCCAGCTCCTACGAGCAGTACTTC. As protein: CASAPSSSYEQYF.